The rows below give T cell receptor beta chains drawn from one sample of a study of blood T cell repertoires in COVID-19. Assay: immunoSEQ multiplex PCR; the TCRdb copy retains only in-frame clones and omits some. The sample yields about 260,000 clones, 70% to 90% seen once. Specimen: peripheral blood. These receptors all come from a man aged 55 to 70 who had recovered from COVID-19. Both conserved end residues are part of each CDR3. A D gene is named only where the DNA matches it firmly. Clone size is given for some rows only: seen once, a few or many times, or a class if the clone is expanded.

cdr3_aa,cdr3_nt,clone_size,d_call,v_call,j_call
CASSLDIGETQYF,TGTGCCAGCAGTTTGGACATTGGAGAGACCCAGTACTTC,.,.,TRBV2,TRBJ2-5
CASKGQGDNEQFF,TGTGCCAGCAAGGGACAGGGAGACAATGAGCAGTTCTTC,.,TRBD1,TRBV7-2,TRBJ2-1
CASSRPGRFSGNTIYF,TGTGCCAGCAGCCGCCCCGGGAGGTTCTCTGGAAACACCATATATTTT,.,.,TRBV14,TRBJ1-3
CASSLGHRGAANEKLFF,TGTGCCAGCAGCTTAGGTCATCGGGGGGCAGCTAATGAAAAACTGTTTTTT,once,.,TRBV7-6,TRBJ1-4
CASSELGGTQYF,TGTGCCAGCAGTGAATTGGGGGGTACGCAGTATTTT,few,.,TRBV2,TRBJ2-3
CASSLAPGDRGPHIQYF,TGTGCCAGCAGCTTGGCCCCCGGGGACAGGGGGCCACACATTCAGTACTTC,.,TRBD1,TRBV5-5,TRBJ2-4
CATNGDSSPSTDTQYF,TGTGCCACGAACGGGGACTCCTCCCCTAGCACAGATACGCAGTATTTT,.,.,TRBV10-3,TRBJ2-3
CASSPLMADGELFF,TGTGCCAGCTCACCACTCATGGCAGACGGGGAGCTGTTTTTT,.,.,TRBV18,TRBJ2-2
CASSARQGRQNTEAFF,TGTGCCAGCAGCGCCCGACAGGGCCGCCAGAACACTGAAGCTTTCTTT,.,TRBD1,TRBV7-6,TRBJ1-1
CASTFDRATYNEQFF,TGTGCCAGCACCTTCGACAGGGCCACCTACAATGAGCAGTTCTTC,.,TRBD1,TRBV6-5,TRBJ2-1
CASRGQMDSPLHF,TGTGCCAGCCGAGGACAGATGGATTCACCCCTCCACTTT,.,.,TRBV12-3/TRBV12-4,TRBJ1-6
CASSRLANYEQYF,TGCGCCAGCAGCCGACTAGCGAACTACGAGCAGTACTTC,few,TRBD2,TRBV10-1,TRBJ2-7
CASSLPGQGVHEQYF,TGTGCCAGCAGCTTACCCGGACAGGGTGTCCACGAGCAGTACTTC,few,TRBD1,TRBV7-9,TRBJ2-7
CASSQQDGYSGATQYF,TGTGCCAGCTCACAACAGGACGGCTATAGTGGGGCGACCCAGTACTTC,.,.,TRBV18,TRBJ2-5
CASSPSTGTSEAFF,TGTGCCAGCAGCCCTTCGACAGGGACTTCTGAAGCTTTCTTT,once,TRBD1,TRBV7-8,TRBJ1-1
CASSYRGLAILTGELFF,TGTGCCAGCAGCTACCGCGGACTAGCGATCCTCACCGGGGAGCTGTTTTTT,.,TRBD2,TRBV7-8,TRBJ2-2
CAIAPTARLVGEQFF,TGTGCCATCGCCCCAACCGCGAGACTAGTAGGTGAGCAGTTCTTC,.,.,TRBV10-3,TRBJ2-1
CASSPGQGLNRYGYTF,TGTGCCAGCAGCCCCGGACAGGGCCTTAACCGGTATGGCTACACCTTC,.,TRBD1,TRBV5-5,TRBJ1-2
CASTPMPQGSYEQYF,TGTGCCAGCACCCCCATGCCCCAGGGCTCCTACGAGCAGTACTTC,.,.,TRBV6-5,TRBJ2-7
CASSRGLNSYEQYF,TGTGCCAGCAGCAGGGGACTGAATTCCTACGAGCAGTACTTC,.,.,TRBV3-1/TRBV3-2,TRBJ2-7
CASSRQAVSYEQYF,TGTGCCAGCAGCAGACAGGCCGTCTCCTACGAGCAGTACTTC,.,.,TRBV28,TRBJ2-7
CASNAGTGGFNEKLFF,TGTGCCAGCAACGCCGGAACAGGGGGCTTTAATGAAAAACTGTTTTTT,.,TRBD1,TRBV11-3,TRBJ1-4
CASSGGLPDTQYF,TGTGCCAGCAGCGGAGGGTTGCCAGATACGCAGTATTTT,.,.,TRBV2,TRBJ2-3